The following is a T cell receptor beta chain sequence with its context. The ends were cut back, 2 bases at V and 5 bases at J, with 17 bases in the middle. CDR3 length: 15 amino acids. Looked up from germline, CDR1 is SGHDT and CDR2 is YYEEEE. Generated by immunoSEQ multiplex PCR, the TCRdb table keeps only in-frame clones and is missing some. The table includes 45,000 to 60,000 clones, around 93% detected once. This specimen belongs to a study of T cell changes during pregnancy in multiple sclerosis. This clonotype was obtained from a female donor with multiple sclerosis, enrolled in a pregnancy study. V and J are TRBV5-6 and TRBJ2-7; a possible D gene is TRBD2 (7 bases). The starting material was peripheral blood, obtained in the second trimester of pregnancy. The CDR3 reads CASSFFGGRAHEQYF. Written as DNA, the CDR3 is TGTGCCAGCAGCTTTTTCGGGGGGCGCGCACACGAGCAGTACTTC.